Below, 2 T cell receptor beta chains from the same sample are listed, as sequenced in a study of response to subunit inactivated influenza vaccine. TCRdb reanalysed the RT-PCR reads using MiXCR and keeps one entry per CDR3 protein. In the table there are about 190,000 distinct CDR3 sequences, 13% to 15% of which are singletons. The sample in question was CD8+ T cells sorted from PBMCs, obtained around 5 days after vaccination. The source of these receptors is a man in his fifties who received an inactivated influenza vaccine.

This clonotype was observed many times. The rearrangement links TRBV3-1 to TRBJ2-5; weak D call: TRBD1 (5 bases). CDR1 LGHDT and CDR2 YNNKEL come from the germline V gene (reference sequence). V lost 0 bases and J 5 bases, leaving 16 bases between the germline ends. The CDR3 extends over 16 amino acids. CDR3 nucleotide sequence: TGTGCCAGCAGCCAAGACCTCCTCAGGGATTGGGAGACCCAGTACTTC. The encoded protein is CASSQDLLRDWETQYF.

This rearrangement joins TRBV29-1 to TRBJ2-7; TRBD2 aligns across 9 bases. Germline CDR1 is SQVTM and CDR2 is ANQGSEA. With V trimmed by 7 bases and J by 2 bases, 6 bases remained unmatched. CDR3 length: 13 amino acids. This CDR3 is CSARLAATYEQYF. The CDR3 nucleotides are TGCAGCGCTAGACTAGCGGCGACCTACGAGCAGTACTTC.